This T cell receptor beta chain was sequenced for a study of shared T cell receptors in the human thymus. The method was immunoSEQ multiplex PCR; TCRdb's version includes in-frame clones alone and lacks a portion of them. This sample has about 540,000 clones, with around 78% found just once. The germline V gene has CDR1 MNHEY and CDR2 SMNVEV (reference sequence). Unmatched junction bases numbered 18, after V lost 6 bases and J lost 11 bases. The CDR3 extends over 17 amino acids. This clone was picked up a small number of times. In addition, the sample was reused for a study of human thymus T cells. As that study records: The donors were infants in Finland with congenital heart defects, otherwise immunologically healthy. Thymus pieces cut out during corrective heart surgery were the tissue that was used. An apparent bias in V and J gene usage was seen in thymic and blood repertoires.

The TCR comes from a boy younger than two with a congenital heart defect. The chain employs TRBV27 and TRBJ2-1, with 11 bases that match TRBD2. The sequenced sample was thymocytes. The CDR3 loop reads CASSTPSGTSGKSQQFF. CDR3 nucleotides: TGTGCCAGCAGCACACCTTCCGGGACTAGCGGCAAAAGCCAGCAGTTCTTC.